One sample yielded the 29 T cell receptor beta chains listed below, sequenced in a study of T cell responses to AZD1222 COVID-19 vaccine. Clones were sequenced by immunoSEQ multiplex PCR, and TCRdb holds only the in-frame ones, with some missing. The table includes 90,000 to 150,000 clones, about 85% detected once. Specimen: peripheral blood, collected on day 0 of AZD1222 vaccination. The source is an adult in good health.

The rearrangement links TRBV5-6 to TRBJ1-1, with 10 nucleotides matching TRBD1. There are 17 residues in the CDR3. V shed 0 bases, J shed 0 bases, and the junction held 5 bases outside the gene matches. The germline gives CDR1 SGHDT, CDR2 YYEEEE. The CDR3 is CASSLAGTGAMNTEAFF. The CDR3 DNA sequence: TGTGCCAGCAGCTTGGCGGGGACAGGGGCCATGAACACTGAAGCTTTCTTT.

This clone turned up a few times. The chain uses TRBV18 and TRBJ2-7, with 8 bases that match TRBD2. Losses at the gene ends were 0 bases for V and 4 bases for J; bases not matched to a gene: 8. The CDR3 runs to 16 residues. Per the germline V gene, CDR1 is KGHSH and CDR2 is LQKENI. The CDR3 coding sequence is TGTGCCAGCTCACCACCCGTCCGAGCGGGAGTTTACGAGCAGTACTTC. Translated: CASSPPVRAGVYEQYF.

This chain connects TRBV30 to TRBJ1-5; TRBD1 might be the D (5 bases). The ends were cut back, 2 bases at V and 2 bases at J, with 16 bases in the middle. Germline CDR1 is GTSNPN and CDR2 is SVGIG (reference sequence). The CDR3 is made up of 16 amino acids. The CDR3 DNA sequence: TGTGCCTGGAGTTACCGGGGCATTCCGGGCAATCAGCCCCAGCATTTT. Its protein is CAWSYRGIPGNQPQHF. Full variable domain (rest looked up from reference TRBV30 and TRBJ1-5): SQTIHQWPATLVQPVGSPLSLECTVEGTSNPNLYWYRQAAGRGLQLLFYSVGIGQISSEVPQNLSASRPQDRQFILSSKKLLLSDSGFYLCAWSYRGIPGNQPQHFGDGTRLSIL.

The CDR3 DNA is TGTGCCTGGAGTGTACAGGCCTTTTACTCCTACGAGCAGTACTTC. Its translation is CAWSVQAFYSYEQYF. The chain is built from TRBV30 and TRBJ2-7; a weak D match, TRBD1 (5 bases). V was clipped by 0 bases and J by 0 bases, with 12 bases between them. Germline CDR1 reads GTSNPN; CDR2 reads SVGIG (reference sequence). This CDR3 comprises 15 residues.

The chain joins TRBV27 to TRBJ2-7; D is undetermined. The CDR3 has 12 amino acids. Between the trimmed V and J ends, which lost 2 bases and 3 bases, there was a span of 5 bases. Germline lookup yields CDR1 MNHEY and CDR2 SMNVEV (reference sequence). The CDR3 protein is CASSLPLYEQYF. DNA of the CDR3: TGTGCCAGCAGTTTACCTCTCTACGAGCAGTACTTC.

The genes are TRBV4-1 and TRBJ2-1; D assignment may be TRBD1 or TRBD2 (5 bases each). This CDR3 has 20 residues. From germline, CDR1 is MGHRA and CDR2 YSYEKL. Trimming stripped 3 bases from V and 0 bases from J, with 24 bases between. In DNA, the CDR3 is TGCGCCAGCAGCCATGATAGATTCGGGGCCGGGTCGAGCTCCTACAATGAGCAGTTCTTC. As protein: CASSHDRFGAGSSSYNEQFF.

CDR3 protein: CASSPRTSGTIPYEQYF. The CDR3 bases are TGTGCCAGCAGCCCGCGGACTAGCGGGACGATCCCCTACGAGCAGTACTTC. This chain connects TRBV3-1 (or the pseudogene TRBV3-2) to TRBJ2-7, with TRBD2 matching over 12 bases. Per the germline V gene, CDR1 is LGHDT and CDR2 is YNNKEL (reference sequence). The CDR3 consists of 17 residues. V gave up 4 bases and J gave up 2 bases; unmatched junction bases: 9.

In DNA form, the CDR3 reads TGTGCCAGCAGTTTATTTGGGGGAGAGAGGTATGGCTACACCTTC. It encodes CASSLFGGERYGYTF. This chain joins TRBV27 and TRBJ1-2; a weak D match, TRBD1 (5 bases). Trimming shortened V by 1 base and J by 5 bases, and 14 bases separated the two germline ends. The CDR3 runs to 15 residues. The germline gives CDR1 MNHEY, CDR2 SMNVEV (reference sequence).

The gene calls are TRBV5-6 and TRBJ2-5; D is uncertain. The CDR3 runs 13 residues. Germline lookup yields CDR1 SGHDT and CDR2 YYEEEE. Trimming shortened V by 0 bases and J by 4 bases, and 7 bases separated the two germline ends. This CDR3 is CASSLALGETQYF. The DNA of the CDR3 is TGTGCCAGCAGCTTGGCGCTGGGAGAGACCCAGTACTTC.

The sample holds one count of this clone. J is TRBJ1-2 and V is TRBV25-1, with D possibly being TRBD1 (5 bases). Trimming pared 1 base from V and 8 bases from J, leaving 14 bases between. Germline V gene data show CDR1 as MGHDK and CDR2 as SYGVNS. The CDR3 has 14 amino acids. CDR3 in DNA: TGTGCCAGCAGTGAATCGAGAGGGGCAGGCGGCTACACCTTC. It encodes CASSESRGAGGYTF.

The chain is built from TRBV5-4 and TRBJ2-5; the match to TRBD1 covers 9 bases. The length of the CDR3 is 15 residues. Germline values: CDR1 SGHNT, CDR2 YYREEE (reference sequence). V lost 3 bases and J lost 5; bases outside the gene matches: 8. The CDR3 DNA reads TGTGCCAGCAGCTCACCACAGGGGGCCCAGGAGACCCAGTACTTC. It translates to CASSSPQGAQETQYF.

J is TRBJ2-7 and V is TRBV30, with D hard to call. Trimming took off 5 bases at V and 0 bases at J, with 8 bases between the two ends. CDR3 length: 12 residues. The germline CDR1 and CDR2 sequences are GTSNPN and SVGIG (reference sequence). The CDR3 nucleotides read TGTGCCTGGGCGGCATCCTCCTACGAGCAGTACTTC. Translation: CAWAASSYEQYF. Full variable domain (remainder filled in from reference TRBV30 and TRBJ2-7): SQTIHQWPATLVQPVGSPLSLECTVEGTSNPNLYWYRQAAGRGLQLLFYSVGIGQISSEVPQNLSASRPQDRQFILSSKKLLLSDSGFYLCAWAASSYEQYFGPGTRLTVT.

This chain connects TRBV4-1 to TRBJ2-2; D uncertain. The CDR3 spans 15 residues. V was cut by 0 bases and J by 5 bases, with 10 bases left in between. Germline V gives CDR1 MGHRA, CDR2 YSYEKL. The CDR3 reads CASSQDPGRTGELFF. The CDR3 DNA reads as TGCGCCAGCAGCCAAGATCCGGGCCGGACCGGGGAGCTGTTTTTT.

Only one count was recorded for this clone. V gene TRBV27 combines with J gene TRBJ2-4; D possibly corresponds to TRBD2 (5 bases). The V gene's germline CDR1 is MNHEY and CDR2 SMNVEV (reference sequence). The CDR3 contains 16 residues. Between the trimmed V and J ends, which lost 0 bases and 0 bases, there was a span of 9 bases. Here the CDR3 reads CASSLSGSLAKNIQYF. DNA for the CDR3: TGTGCCAGCAGTTTATCGGGGAGTCTAGCCAAAAACATTCAGTACTTC.

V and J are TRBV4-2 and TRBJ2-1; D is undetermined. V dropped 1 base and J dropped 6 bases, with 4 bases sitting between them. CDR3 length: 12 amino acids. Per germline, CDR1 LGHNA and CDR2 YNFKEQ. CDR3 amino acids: CASSQVGNEQFF. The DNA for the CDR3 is TGTGCCAGCAGCCAAGTGGGCAATGAGCAGTTCTTC.

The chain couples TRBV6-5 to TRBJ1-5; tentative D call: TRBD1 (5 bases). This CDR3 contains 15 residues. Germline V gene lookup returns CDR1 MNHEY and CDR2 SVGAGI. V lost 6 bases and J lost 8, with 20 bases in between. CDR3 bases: TGTGCCAGCAGCGAGGAAGGGGCGCGGTTCAAGCCCCAGCATTTT. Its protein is CASSEEGARFKPQHF.

CDR3 nucleotide sequence: TGTGCCAGCAGCCCTCTGGCGGGAGCCGGCACAGATACGCAGTATTTT. Translating it yields CASSPLAGAGTDTQYF. The chain employs TRBV7-3 and TRBJ2-3; 7 bases match TRBD2. This CDR3 spans 16 amino acids. The V segment lost 5 bases and the J segment 1 base; nucleotides outside the gene matches: 9. The germline V gene encodes CDR1 SGHTA and CDR2 FQGTGA. The whole variable domain, filled in from reference TRBV7-3 and TRBJ2-3, reads GAGVSQTPSNKVTEKGKYVELRCDPISGHTALYWYRQSLGQGPEFLIYFQGTGAADDSGLPNDRFFAVRPEGSVSTLKIQRTERGDSAVYLCASSPLAGAGTDTQYFGPGTRLTVL.

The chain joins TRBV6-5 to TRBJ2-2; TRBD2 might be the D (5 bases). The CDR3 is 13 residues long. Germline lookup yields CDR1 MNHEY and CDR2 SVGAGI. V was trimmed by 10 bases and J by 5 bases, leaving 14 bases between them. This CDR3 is CATIPRGTGELFF. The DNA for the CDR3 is TGTGCCACCATCCCTAGAGGGACCGGGGAGCTGTTTTTT.

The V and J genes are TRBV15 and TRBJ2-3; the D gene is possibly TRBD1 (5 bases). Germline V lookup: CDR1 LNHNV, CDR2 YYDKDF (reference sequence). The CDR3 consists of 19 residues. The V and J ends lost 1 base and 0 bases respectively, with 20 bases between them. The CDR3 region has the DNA TGTGCCACCAGCAGAGGTGGACGCCTTGGGGCTCCTAGCACAGATACGCAGTATTTT. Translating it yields CATSRGGRLGAPSTDTQYF.

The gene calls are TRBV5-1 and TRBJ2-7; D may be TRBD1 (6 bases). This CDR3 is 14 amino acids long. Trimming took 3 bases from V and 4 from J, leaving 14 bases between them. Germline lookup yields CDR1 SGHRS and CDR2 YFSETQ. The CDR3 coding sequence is TGCGCCAGCAGCTACGACGGGACAACATACGAGCAGTACTTC. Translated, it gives CASSYDGTTYEQYF.

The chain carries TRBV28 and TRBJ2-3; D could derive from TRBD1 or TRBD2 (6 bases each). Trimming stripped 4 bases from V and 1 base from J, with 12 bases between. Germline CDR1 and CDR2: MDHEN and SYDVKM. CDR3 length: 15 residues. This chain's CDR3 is CASSSSGEGTDTQYF. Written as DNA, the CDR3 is TGTGCCAGCAGTTCCTCAGGGGAGGGCACAGATACGCAGTATTTT. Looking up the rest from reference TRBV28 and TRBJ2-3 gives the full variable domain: DVKVTQSSRYLVKRTGEKVFLECVQDMDHENMFWYRQDPGLGLRLIYFSYDVKMKEKGDIPEGYSVSREKKERFSLILESASTNQTSMYLCASSSSGEGTDTQYFGPGTRLTVL.

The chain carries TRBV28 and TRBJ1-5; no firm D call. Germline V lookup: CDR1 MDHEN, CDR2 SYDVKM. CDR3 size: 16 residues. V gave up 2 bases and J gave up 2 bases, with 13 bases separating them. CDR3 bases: TGTGCCAGCAGTTTACGGGGTTTTAGGCGCAATCAGCCCCAGCATTTT. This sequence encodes CASSLRGFRRNQPQHF.

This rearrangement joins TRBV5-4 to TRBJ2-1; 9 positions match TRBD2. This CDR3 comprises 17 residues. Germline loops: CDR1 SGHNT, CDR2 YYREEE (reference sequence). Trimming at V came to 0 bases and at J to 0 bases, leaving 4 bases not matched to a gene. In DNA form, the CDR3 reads TGTGCCAGCAGCTTGGATCTAGCGGGGTACTCCTACAATGAGCAGTTCTTC. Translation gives CASSLDLAGYSYNEQFF.

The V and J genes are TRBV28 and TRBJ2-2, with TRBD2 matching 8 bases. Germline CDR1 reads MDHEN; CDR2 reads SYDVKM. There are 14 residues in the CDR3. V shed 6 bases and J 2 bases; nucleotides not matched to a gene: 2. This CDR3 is CASRSGGNTGELFF. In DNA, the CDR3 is TGTGCCAGCAGAAGCGGGGGTAACACCGGGGAGCTGTTTTTT. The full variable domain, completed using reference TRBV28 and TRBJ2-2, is DVKVTQSSRYLVKRTGEKVFLECVQDMDHENMFWYRQDPGLGLRLIYFSYDVKMKEKGDIPEGYSVSREKKERFSLILESASTNQTSMYLCASRSGGNTGELFFGEGSRLTVL.

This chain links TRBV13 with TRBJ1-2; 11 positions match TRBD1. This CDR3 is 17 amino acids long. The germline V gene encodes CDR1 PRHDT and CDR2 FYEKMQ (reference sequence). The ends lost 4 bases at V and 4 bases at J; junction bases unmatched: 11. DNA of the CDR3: TGTGCCAGCAGCTCTTACTCCGGACAGGGGGCTCGCTATGGCTACACCTTC. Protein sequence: CASSSYSGQGARYGYTF.

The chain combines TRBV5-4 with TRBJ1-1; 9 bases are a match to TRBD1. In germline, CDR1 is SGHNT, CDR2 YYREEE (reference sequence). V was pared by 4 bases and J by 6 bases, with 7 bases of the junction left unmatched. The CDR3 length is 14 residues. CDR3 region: CASSHGQGRAEAFF. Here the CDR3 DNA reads TGTGCCAGCAGCCACGGACAGGGGCGCGCTGAAGCTTTCTTT.

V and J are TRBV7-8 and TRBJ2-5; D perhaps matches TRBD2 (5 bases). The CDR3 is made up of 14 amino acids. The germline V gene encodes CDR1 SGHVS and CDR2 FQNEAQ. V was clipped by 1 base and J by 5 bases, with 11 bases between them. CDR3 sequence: CASSLVPGGETQYF. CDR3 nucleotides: TGTGCCAGCAGCTTAGTACCCGGCGGGGAGACCCAGTACTTC.

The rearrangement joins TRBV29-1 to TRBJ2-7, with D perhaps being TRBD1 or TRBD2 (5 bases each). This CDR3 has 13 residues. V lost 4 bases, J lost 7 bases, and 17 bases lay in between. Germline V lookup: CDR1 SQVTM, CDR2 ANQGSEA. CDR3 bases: TGCAGCGTTGGAACAGCCCAGTGGGGGGAGCAGTACTTC. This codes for CSVGTAQWGEQYF.

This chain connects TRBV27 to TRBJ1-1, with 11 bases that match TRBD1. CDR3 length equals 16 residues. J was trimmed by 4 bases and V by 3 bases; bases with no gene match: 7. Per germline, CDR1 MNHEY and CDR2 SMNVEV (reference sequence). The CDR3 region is CASSLQGGQGGTEAFF. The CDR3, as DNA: TGTGCCAGCAGTTTGCAAGGGGGACAGGGGGGCACTGAAGCTTTCTTT.